Sequencing of this T cell receptor (beta chain) was carried out in a study of Ad26.COV2.S vaccination and SARS-CoV-2 variants. Germline CDR1 SNHLY, CDR2 FYNNEI. With 1 base removed from V and 9 bases from J, the gap between germline ends came to 13 bases. The CDR3 has 13 residues. Method: immunoSEQ multiplex PCR; TCRdb's copy keeps in-frame clones and lacks some. The table lists about 180,000 clones, approximately 88% of them singletons. This clone was detected only once. The chain is built from TRBV2 and TRBJ2-7, with a tentative D call TRBD2 (7 bases). This clonotype was obtained from a human donor who had recovered from COVID-19. The source was peripheral blood, collected after recovery from COVID-19. The CDR3 coding sequence is TGTGCCAGCAGTGAAGAGTGGAGGGGGGGGCAGTACTTC. It encodes CASSEEWRGGQYF.